This T cell receptor (beta chain) was observed in a study of cytomegalovirus exposure and HLA in healthy donors. Both 60 Vbeta primers and 13 Jbeta primers went into the PCR. Only in-frame clones appear in the TCRdb table, and some are missing; sequencing was by immunoSEQ multiplex PCR. The sample shows approximately 92,000 clones, 80% to 85% of them seen only once. The CDR3 contains 15 residues. Germline CDR1 and CDR2: SGHDT and YYEEEE. Trimming cost V 3 bases and J 7 bases; bases outside gene matches: 10. The chain is built from TRBV5-6 and TRBJ2-7, with 10 bases identical to TRBD2. This sequence was found in a woman in her 70s in good health and CMV-seropositive. The sample was PBMCs. The CDR3 bases are TGTGCCAGCAGCTCAGCGGGAGGGTCTCGGCGGGAGCAGTACTTC. It codes for CASSSAGGSRREQYF.